The rows below give T cell receptor beta chains drawn from one sample of a study of radiotherapy plus CTLA-4 blockade in lung cancer. Generated by immunoSEQ multiplex PCR, the TCRdb table keeps only in-frame clones and is missing some. The sample lists approximately 80,000 clones; approximately 73% were seen once. The sequences come from peripheral blood, collected from a patient treated with radiotherapy plus ipilimumab. The source is a human donor with non-small cell lung cancer whose response to radiotherapy plus ipilimumab could not be evaluated. The CDR3 runs from the conserved cysteine through the conserved F or W. A D gene is named only where the DNA matches it firmly. Where a row states a size, it is once, few, many or the class of an expanded clone; other rows omit it.

clone_size	d_call	v_call	j_call	cdr3_nt	cdr3_aa
.	.	TRBV27	TRBJ2-4	TGTGCCAGCACCACCACCTGGACAGGAGGGGTGAACATTCAGTACTTC	CASTTTWTGGVNIQYF
.	TRBD1	TRBV6-5	TRBJ1-4	TGTGCCAGCAGTTACTCGGGCGACAGGGATGAAAAACTGTTTTTT	CASSYSGDRDEKLFF
.	TRBD1	TRBV19	TRBJ1-2	TGTGCCAGTAGTATCATGACAGGGGCGCGGATAGGAGGCTACACCTTC	CASSIMTGARIGGYTF
.	TRBD1	TRBV30	TRBJ1-2	TGTGCCTGGAGGGGGGACAGCTATAACTATGGCTACACCTTC	CAWRGDSYNYGYTF
.	.	TRBV5-4	TRBJ1-2	TGTGCCAGCAGCCGGGCGGGGACTTACACCTTC	CASSRAGTYTF
few	TRBD1	TRBV10-3	TRBJ1-5	TGTGCCATCAGTGCTGCGGGGACAGGGGACTCCCGGGGTCAGCCCCAGCATTTT	CAISAAGTGDSRGQPQHF
.	TRBD2	TRBV7-3	TRBJ2-3	TGTGCCAGCAGCTTAGGGCTAGCGGGGGGGCCCGGAGATACGCAGTATTTT	CASSLGLAGGPGDTQYF
.	TRBD1	TRBV29-1	TRBJ2-5	TGCAGCGTATACCTGACAGGGGAAGAGACCCAGTACTTC	CSVYLTGEETQYF
.	.	TRBV4-1	TRBJ2-6	TGCGCCAGCAGCCGAGGCAGTTCTGGGGCCAACGTCCTGACTTTC	CASSRGSSGANVLTF
.	TRBD1	TRBV28	TRBJ2-4	TGTGCCAGCACCCCGAGGAGGGGACAGGGGGAAAACATTCAGTACTTC	CASTPRRGQGENIQYF
.	.	TRBV5-1	TRBJ2-5	TGCGCCAGCAGCTCCGAAGACAGAGTGGAAGAGACCCAGTACTTC	CASSSEDRVEETQYF
once	.	TRBV9	TRBJ2-3	TGTGCCAGCAGCGCGACAGGATCGTGGGCCACAGATACGCAGTATTTT	CASSATGSWATDTQYF
.	TRBD2	TRBV10-3	TRBJ2-7	TGTGCCACTGGGACTAGCGGGAAATACGAGCAGTACTTC	CATGTSGKYEQYF
once	.	TRBV21-1	TRBJ2-7	TGTGCCATTCGAGTTCGTACAGGGGGCGTCTACGAGCAGTACTTC	CAIRVRTGGVYEQYF
medium-sized	.	TRBV21-1	TRBJ2-1	TGTGCCACCTGGACTAGCGGGAGGGCTGGTGAGCAGTTCTTC	CATWTSGRAGEQFF
once	.	TRBV4-3	TRBJ2-1	TGCGCCAGCAGACCTGACAGGTCGGGTCACAATGAGCAGTTCTTC	CASRPDRSGHNEQFF
.	.	TRBV10-3	TRBJ2-1	TGTGCCATTAGCCGGGACATTAACAATGAGCAGTTCTTC	CAISRDINNEQFF
.	.	TRBV13	TRBJ2-7	TGTGCCAGCAGCACTAGACAAACCTACGAGCAGTACTTC	CASSTRQTYEQYF
.	TRBD2	TRBV19	TRBJ2-7	TGTGCCAGTAGTATAATACTAGCGGGTGACTACGAGCAGTACTTC	CASSIILAGDYEQYF
few	.	TRBV6-6	TRBJ1-1	TGTGCCAGCAGTTACGGGGACGGAAGGGGGGCTTTCTTT	CASSYGDGRGAFF
.	.	TRBV29-1	TRBJ1-1	TGCAGCGTTGAGCTGGGGGGTGAGTGGGCTGAAGCTTTCTTT	CSVELGGEWAEAFF
.	.	TRBV10-3	TRBJ2-7	TGTGCCATCTCACCAGCAACAGGGAACTACGAGCAGTACTTC	CAISPATGNYEQYF
.	.	TRBV28	TRBJ2-7	TGTGCCAGCAGTTTTGAGCGAACCTACGAGCAGTACTTC	CASSFERTYEQYF
.	TRBD1	TRBV2	TRBJ2-7	TGTGCCAGCAGAGGGACAGGGGGCTCCTACGAGCAGTACTTC	CASRGTGGSYEQYF
.	.	TRBV5-5	TRBJ1-2	TGTGCCAGCAGCTTTTCCACCTATAACTATGGCTACACCTTC	CASSFSTYNYGYTF
.	.	TRBV18	TRBJ1-4	TGTGCCAGCTCGACATGGGGGGAAGAGGAAAAACTGTTTTTT	CASSTWGEEEKLFF
.	TRBD1	TRBV11-3	TRBJ2-2	TGTGCCAGCACCGAGACAGGGGGCAACACCGGGGAACTGTTTTTT	CASTETGGNTGELFF
once	TRBD2	TRBV9	TRBJ2-7	TGTGCCAGCAGCGTAGGGGCGGGAGGGTACTACGAGCAGTACTTC	CASSVGAGGYYEQYF
.	TRBD1	TRBV6-1	TRBJ2-7	TGTGCCAGCAGTGGAGGCTGGGACAGGGGGGGCGAGCAGTACTTC	CASSGGWDRGGEQYF
.	.	TRBV4-3	TRBJ2-1	TGCGCCAGCAGCCAAGATCCCAGGGCGCGATACAATGAGCAGTTCTTC	CASSQDPRARYNEQFF
.	TRBD2	TRBV10-2	TRBJ2-3	TGCGCCAGCAGTGAGTCAAGCGGGGGGCAGGCTACGCAGTATTTT	CASSESSGGQATQYF
.	TRBD1	TRBV2	TRBJ2-7	TGTGCCAGCAGTCAAGACAGGGGGGGGAACGAGCAGTACTTC	CASSQDRGGNEQYF
.	.	TRBV27	TRBJ1-2	TGTGCCAGCAGTTCACAGGGAGCTCACTATGGCTACACCTTC	CASSSQGAHYGYTF
.	TRBD1	TRBV4-3	TRBJ1-1	TGCGCCAGCAGCCGGTTGCCTAGGGGGCAGACTGAAGCTTTCTTT	CASSRLPRGQTEAFF
.	.	TRBV11-3	TRBJ2-5	TGTGCCAGCAGCTTAGTCTTCGGCCTCGGGGGACAGGAGACCCAGTACTTC	CASSLVFGLGGQETQYF
.	.	TRBV2	TRBJ1-2	TGTGCCAGCAGTGAGGAGGAGACCAACTATGGCTACACCTTC	CASSEEETNYGYTF
many	.	TRBV19	TRBJ2-1	TGTGCCAGTAGTATCCAAGGGGTCCACAATGAGCAGTTCTTC	CASSIQGVHNEQFF
few	TRBD1	TRBV7-2	TRBJ1-2	TGTGCCAGCAGCTCCCGCTTAGGGACAGTAGATGGCTACACCTTC	CASSSRLGTVDGYTF
.	TRBD2	TRBV5-1	TRBJ2-1	TGCGCCAGCAGCAAGGGACTAGCGGGGGCCCTCTACAATGAGCAGTTCTTC	CASSKGLAGALYNEQFF
.	TRBD2	TRBV5-6	TRBJ2-5	TGTGCCAGCAGCTTCCTGGGGGAGGGGGAGACCCAGTACTTC	CASSFLGEGETQYF
.	TRBD1	TRBV4-2	TRBJ1-2	TGTGCCAGCAGCCCCGGACAGGGCGCAGGGTATGGCTACACCTTC	CASSPGQGAGYGYTF
.	TRBD2	TRBV4-2	TRBJ2-3	TGTGCCAGCAGCCAACCCGGGGGGAGCACAGATACGCAGTATTTT	CASSQPGGSTDTQYF
.	.	TRBV2	TRBJ1-1	TGTGCCACCGACTTCGGGCAGGGTGAAGCTTTCTTT	CATDFGQGEAFF
.	TRBD1	TRBV10-3	TRBJ1-1	TGTGCCATCAGGCCACAGGGGAGCACTGAAGCTTTCTTT	CAIRPQGSTEAFF
.	TRBD1	TRBV6-1	TRBJ1-2	TGTGCCAGCAGTGATGGACAGGGCCTTAACTATGGCTACACCTTC	CASSDGQGLNYGYTF
.	.	TRBV5-4	TRBJ2-7	TGTGCCAGCAGCTTGAAGGGGTTGGCCTACGAGCAGTACTTC	CASSLKGLAYEQYF
.	.	TRBV7-9	TRBJ2-2	TGTGCCAGCAGCTTAGTGGCGGGGGCCGCGAACACCGGGGAGCTGTTTTTT	CASSLVAGAANTGELFF
.	TRBD1	TRBV2	TRBJ1-5	TGTGCCAGCAGAGGACAGGTCGGACAGCCCCAGCATTTT	CASRGQVGQPQHF
.	.	TRBV7-9	TRBJ2-5	TGTGCCAGCAGCCTCGAGAGGGCCCAGTACTTC	CASSLERAQYF
.	TRBD1	TRBV6-1	TRBJ1-5	TGTGCCAGCAGGCCGGGACAGGGGATCGATCAGCCCCAGCATTTT	CASRPGQGIDQPQHF
.	TRBD1	TRBV7-9	TRBJ1-1	TGTGCCAGCAGCTCCGGAACCCAGACAGGGCGAGGGACTGAAGCTTTCTTT	CASSSGTQTGRGTEAFF
.	.	TRBV4-3	TRBJ2-2	TGCGCCAGCAGCCAAGAAAGCGAGGGCAGAACGAACACCGGGGAGCTGTTTTTT	CASSQESEGRTNTGELFF
.	TRBD1	TRBV6-1	TRBJ2-7	TGTGCCAGCAGTGATTACGGGACAGGGCCGTCTAGCGGCTACGAGCAGTACTTC	CASSDYGTGPSSGYEQYF
.	.	TRBV7-6	TRBJ1-2	TGTGCCAGCAGCTTCCGGAGGGCGGATGGCTACACCTTC	CASSFRRADGYTF